This T cell receptor beta chain originates from a study of CD8+CD57+ T cells in acquired aplastic anemia. Overall study: Sorted cells (CD4+ and CD8+) yielded DNA amounts that averaged roughly 3.5 ug.

For sequencing, patients were chosen who had shown expansion of CD8+CD57+ cells by flow cytometry. It was genomic DNA that served as the template for profiling TCR beta VDJ and CDR3. TCRdb re-analysed the reads in MiXCR, keeping a single row per CDR3 protein. This table has about 160,000 distinct CDR3 sequences, around 47% appearing once. The CDR3 is 15 residues long. Germline V CDR1 and CDR2: MGHDK, SYGVNS. Trimming took 7 bases from V and 2 from J, leaving 17 bases between them. As concerns this clonotype: What it binds is not known.

Overall study findings and caveats: Patients and controls shared approximately 28 CD8+ CDR3 sequences.

Sequenced material: sorted CD4+, CD8+, or CD8+CD57+ T cells (not recorded which) from PBMCs. The chain recombines TRBV25-1 with TRBJ2-5, with a weak D call TRBD1 (6 bases). The source is a human donor with aplastic anemia. CDR3 residues: CASKKLGAVQETQYF. The DNA for the CDR3 is TGTGCCAGCAAAAAGTTGGGGGCAGTACAAGAGACCCAGTACTTC.